A selection of T cell receptor beta chains follows, all from one sample in a study of blood T cell repertoires in COVID-19. Profiled with immunoSEQ multiplex PCR; TCRdb holds only in-frame clones, not every one. The data contain roughly 80,000 clones, around 77% of them singletons. Input material: peripheral blood. All receptors derive from a human donor in a cohort sampled during active COVID-19. CDR3s include the opening cysteine and the closing phenylalanine or tryptophan. Each record gives: V gene, D gene, J gene, clone size, CDR3 protein, CDR3 DNA. D genes are given only for firm matches. Clone size is shown for a subset of rows, as once, few, many or a class of expanded clone.

>TRBV5-1|TRBD1|TRBJ1-1|once
CASSLLGQGENTEAFF
TGCGCCAGCAGCTTGTTGGGACAGGGTGAGAACACTGAAGCTTTCTTT
>TRBV1|-|TRBJ2-1|-
CTSRKTGSPYNEQFF
TGCACCAGCAGAAAGACGGGGAGCCCCTACAATGAGCAGTTCTTC
>TRBV28|-|TRBJ2-1|few
CASSLHRDEQFF
TGTGCCAGCAGTCTCCACAGGGACGAGCAGTTCTTC
>TRBV7-9|TRBD1|TRBJ1-5|-
CASSKTGDNQPQHF
TGTGCCAGCAGCAAAACAGGGGACAATCAGCCCCAGCATTTT
>TRBV5-4|-|TRBJ2-6|few
CASSLSGDVLTF
TGTGCCAGCAGCTTGTCAGGGGACGTCCTGACTTTC
>TRBV15|TRBD1|TRBJ1-5|-
CATSRGGQGGRQPQHF
TGTGCCACCAGCAGAGGTGGACAGGGCGGTCGGCAGCCCCAGCATTTT
>TRBV7-2|TRBD2|TRBJ2-5|-
CASSLEIAGGQETQYF
TGTGCCAGCAGCTTAGAGATAGCGGGGGGACAAGAGACCCAGTACTTC
>TRBV6-5|TRBD1|TRBJ2-3|once
CASRPGQGGADTQYF
TGTGCCAGCAGACCGGGACAGGGTGGGGCAGATACGCAGTATTTT
>TRBV16|-|TRBJ1-2|-
CASSQFGGSGYTF
TGTGCCAGCAGCCAATTCGGGGGGTCCGGCTACACCTTC
>TRBV7-3|TRBD1|TRBJ1-1|few
CASSRQGNTEAFF
TGTGCCAGCAGCCGACAGGGCAACACTGAAGCTTTCTTT
>TRBV28|TRBD1|TRBJ1-3|-
CASSLTTGGSGNTIYF
TGTGCCAGCAGTTTGACGACAGGGGGGTCTGGAAACACCATATATTTT
>TRBV4-3|TRBD2|TRBJ2-7|-
CASSQETRWGGNYEQYF
TGCGCCAGCAGCCAAGAGACACGCTGGGGGGGTAACTACGAGCAGTACTTC
>TRBV7-9|-|TRBJ1-1|once
CASSLLQEPEAFF
TGTGCCAGCAGCTTACTACAGGAGCCTGAAGCTTTCTTT
>TRBV2|-|TRBJ2-5|-
CASSGGQQETQYF
TGTGCCAGCAGTGGTGGACAACAAGAGACCCAGTACTTC